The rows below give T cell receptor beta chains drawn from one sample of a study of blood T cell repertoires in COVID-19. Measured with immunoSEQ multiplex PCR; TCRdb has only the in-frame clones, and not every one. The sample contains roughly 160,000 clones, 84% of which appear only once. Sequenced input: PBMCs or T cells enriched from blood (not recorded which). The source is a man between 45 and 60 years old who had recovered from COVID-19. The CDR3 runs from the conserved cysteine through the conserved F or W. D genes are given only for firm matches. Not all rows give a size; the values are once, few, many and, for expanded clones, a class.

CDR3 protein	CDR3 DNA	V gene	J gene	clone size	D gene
CASSSGTGPHQPQHF	TGTGCCAGCAGCTCCGGGACAGGGCCCCATCAGCCCCAGCATTTT	TRBV7-9	TRBJ1-5	.	TRBD1
CASSPNRDLGSPLHF	TGTGCCAGTAGTCCGAACAGGGATCTAGGTTCCCCCCTCCACTTT	TRBV19	TRBJ1-6	.	.
CASSQDQGRGNEKLFF	TGCGCCAGCAGCCAGGATCAGGGCAGGGGGAATGAAAAACTGTTTTTT	TRBV4-1	TRBJ1-4	.	TRBD1
CAWTTHRTAFF	TGTGCCTGGACTACCCACAGAACGGCTTTCTTT	TRBV30	TRBJ1-1	.	.
CASRGTGANYGYTF	TGTGCCAGTAGGGGGACAGGCGCTAACTATGGCTACACCTTC	TRBV19	TRBJ1-2	.	TRBD1
CASSKPQGEAFF	TGCGCCAGCAGTAAGCCACAGGGTGAAGCTTTCTTT	TRBV10-1	TRBJ1-1	.	.
CASSLHSEQYF	TGTGCCAGCAGCTTACACAGTGAGCAGTACTTC	TRBV11-2	TRBJ2-7	.	.
CAWSILEGRGGPNEQFF	TGTGCCTGGAGCATTCTTGAGGGGCGGGGGGGCCCGAATGAGCAGTTCTTC	TRBV30	TRBJ2-1	few	TRBD2
CASSESGRHYGYTF	TGCGCCAGCAGTGAGTCAGGGAGGCATTATGGCTACACCTTC	TRBV10-2	TRBJ1-2	.	.
CASSLAVAGGGYTF	TGTGCCAGCAGCTTAGCGGTGGCAGGAGGGGGCTACACCTTC	TRBV7-8	TRBJ1-2	.	.
CASSLTGTGGSGYGYTF	TGTGCCAGCAGCTTAACCGGGACAGGGGGATCCGGCTATGGCTACACCTTC	TRBV7-2	TRBJ1-2	once	TRBD1
CASSFRQGVSGEKLFF	TGTGCCAGCAGTTTTAGACAGGGAGTCAGTGGTGAAAAACTGTTTTTT	TRBV27	TRBJ1-4	.	TRBD1
CSVGVQETQYF	TGCAGCGTCGGGGTACAAGAGACCCAGTACTTC	TRBV29-1	TRBJ2-5	.	.
CASSESDGRARQPQHF	TGCGCCAGCAGTGAGTCCGACGGCAGGGCTAGGCAGCCCCAGCATTTT	TRBV10-1	TRBJ1-5	.	.
CATSDLTGFGYTF	TGTGCCACCAGTGATCTGACAGGGTTCGGCTACACCTTC	TRBV24-1	TRBJ1-2	.	TRBD1
CASSIDFTNTGELFF	TGTGCCAGTAGTATAGATTTCACAAACACCGGGGAGCTGTTTTTT	TRBV19	TRBJ2-2	once	.
CATSDRVSNQPQHF	TGTGCCACCAGTGACAGAGTAAGCAATCAGCCCCAGCATTTT	TRBV15	TRBJ1-5	.	.
CASRRDSSYEQYF	TGTGCCAGCAGACGTGACTCCTCCTACGAGCAGTACTTC	TRBV4-2	TRBJ2-7	.	.
CAISESLAGDRSYEQYF	TGTGCCATCAGTGAGAGCCTAGCGGGGGACCGCTCCTACGAGCAGTACTTC	TRBV10-3	TRBJ2-7	.	TRBD2
CSVLLRDRNTEAFF	TGCAGCGTCTTACTCCGAGACAGGAACACTGAAGCTTTCTTT	TRBV29-1	TRBJ1-1	once	.
CASSLEGAVNTIYF	TGCGCCAGCAGCTTGGAGGGGGCCGTAAACACCATATATTTT	TRBV5-1	TRBJ1-3	.	TRBD1
CASSPKRQGSGNTIYF	TGTGCCAGCTCACCAAAACGGCAGGGGTCTGGAAACACCATATATTTT	TRBV18	TRBJ1-3	few	.
CATSDNGGKKETQYF	TGTGCCACCAGTGATAATGGCGGAAAAAAAGAGACCCAGTACTTC	TRBV24-1	TRBJ2-5	.	.
CASTNAVGNTIYF	TGTGCCAGCACTAACGCGGTTGGAAACACCATATATTTT	TRBV6-5	TRBJ1-3	.	.
CSVELQGQETQYF	TGCAGCGTTGAATTACAGGGGCAAGAGACCCAGTACTTC	TRBV29-1	TRBJ2-5	.	TRBD1
CASSHRRDRVNAKAFF	TGTGCCAGTAGCCACCGTCGGGACAGGGTCAATGCGAAAGCTTTCTTT	TRBV19	TRBJ1-1	.	TRBD1
CASQAGEYVEGNTIYF	TGTGCCAGCCAGGCGGGAGAGTACGTAGAAGGAAACACCATATATTTT	TRBV28	TRBJ1-3	.	.
CASSWGQGVNTEAFF	TGTGCCAGCAGCTGGGGACAGGGGGTGAACACTGAAGCTTTCTTT	TRBV5-5	TRBJ1-1	.	TRBD1
CASSSGGIYNEQFF	TGTGCCAGCAGCTCCGGGGGAATCTACAATGAGCAGTTCTTC	TRBV7-6	TRBJ2-1	.	.
CASSYTRGGGTHQPQHF	TGTGCCAGCAGCTATACGCGAGGGGGGGGGACTCATCAGCCCCAGCATTTT	TRBV5-8	TRBJ1-5	once	.
CASSQGLNEKLFF	TGTGCCAGTAGTCAGGGATTAAATGAAAAACTGTTTTTT	TRBV19	TRBJ1-4	.	.
CASSDAGTGLRSTLPYNSPLHF	TGTGCCAGCAGTGACGCCGGGACAGGGCTTCGGTCTACGCTCCCCTATAATTCACCCCTCCACTTT	TRBV6-4	TRBJ1-6	.	TRBD1
CASSLGGRATEAFF	TGTGCCAGCAGCTTAGGGGGCAGGGCGACTGAAGCTTTCTTT	TRBV7-2	TRBJ1-1	.	.
CASAQGAFGNTIYF	TGTGCCAGCGCCCAGGGGGCATTCGGAAACACCATATATTTT	TRBV2	TRBJ1-3	once	TRBD1
CASSLGSGAYEQYF	TGCGCCAGCAGCTTGGGCTCCGGGGCCTACGAGCAGTACTTC	TRBV5-1	TRBJ2-7	medium-sized	.
CASGLGLPGETQYF	TGTGCTAGTGGTTTGGGACTCCCGGGGGAGACCCAGTACTTC	TRBV12-5	TRBJ2-5	.	.
CASSLTGNQPQHF	TGTGCCAGCAGTTTAACAGGGAATCAGCCCCAGCATTTT	TRBV27	TRBJ1-5	.	.
CASSQEGTGYSPLHF	TGTGCCAGCAGCCAAGAGGGGACAGGGTATTCACCCCTCCACTTT	TRBV4-2	TRBJ1-6	.	TRBD1
CASSPRGPSSYEQYF	TGTGCCAGCAGCCCGCGGGGGCCCAGCTCCTACGAGCAGTACTTC	TRBV14	TRBJ2-7	.	.
CASTPARGTTEAFF	TGTGCCAGCACCCCCGCAAGGGGAACCACTGAAGCTTTCTTT	TRBV27	TRBJ1-1	.	.
CAISASNQPQHF	TGTGCCATCAGTGCCTCTAATCAGCCCCAGCATTTT	TRBV10-3	TRBJ1-5	.	.
CASKGQNEKLFF	TGCGCCAGCAAAGGACAAAATGAAAAACTGTTTTTT	TRBV5-1	TRBJ1-4	.	.
CASSLEGAYGTEAFF	TGCGCCAGCAGCTTGGAAGGAGCCTACGGCACTGAAGCTTTCTTT	TRBV5-1	TRBJ1-1	.	.
CASSARQGMNTEAFF	TGTGCCAGCAGCGCCCGACAGGGGATGAACACTGAAGCTTTCTTT	TRBV4-2	TRBJ1-1	.	TRBD1
CASSRSAPLHF	TGTGCCAGCAGCCGGTCGGCACCCCTCCACTTT	TRBV11-2	TRBJ1-6	once	.
CASGGRGRYGYTF	TGTGCCAGCGGCGGTAGGGGCCGCTATGGCTACACCTTC	TRBV27	TRBJ1-2	.	.
CATIEGQPNQPQHF	TGTGCCACCATTGAGGGACAGCCCAATCAGCCCCAGCATTTT	TRBV24-1	TRBJ1-5	few	TRBD1
CASSEPRGGSTDTQYF	TGTGCCAGCAGTGAACCCCGGGGGGGGAGCACAGATACGCAGTATTTT	TRBV25-1	TRBJ2-3	.	TRBD2
CASTQGSGANVLTF	TGTGCCAGCACCCAGGGCTCTGGGGCCAACGTCCTGACTTTC	TRBV5-5	TRBJ2-6	.	.
CASSPDRVNTEAFF	TGTGCCAGCTCACCGGACAGGGTGAACACTGAAGCTTTCTTT	TRBV18	TRBJ1-1	once	TRBD1
CASSRQGLGQFF	TGTGCCAGCAGCCGCCAGGGCTTAGGGCAGTTCTTC	TRBV5-6	TRBJ2-1	.	.
CATSRDSLDEQYF	TGTGCCACCAGCCGGGACAGTCTCGACGAGCAGTACTTC	TRBV24-1	TRBJ2-7	.	TRBD1